A single sample is the source of the 29 T cell receptor beta chains below, sequenced in a study of cytomegalovirus exposure and HLA in healthy donors. In the PCR, 60 Vbeta and 13 Jbeta primers were used. Clones were sequenced by immunoSEQ multiplex PCR, and TCRdb holds only the in-frame ones, with some missing. The sample comprises 100,000 to 150,000 clones, around 78% of which are singletons, and roughly 1.5% rests with the top ten. The sequencing input was PBMCs. These receptors all come from a woman younger than 30 in good health and CMV-seronegative.

This rearrangement joins TRBV7-7 to TRBJ2-5, with a tentative D call TRBD1 (5 bases). Germline CDR1 is SSHAT and CDR2 is FNYEAQ (reference sequence). The CDR3 totals 13 residues. Trimming pared 3 bases from V and 5 bases from J, leaving 10 bases between. As DNA, the CDR3 is TGTGCCAGCAGCTTCAACAGGCATGAGACCCAGTACTTC. It specifies CASSFNRHETQYF.

The chain links TRBV28 to TRBJ2-2, with 14 bases fitting TRBD2. Germline trimming cut 5 bases from V and 6 bases from J; bases unmatched to any gene: 2. Germline V gene data show CDR1 as MDHEN and CDR2 as SYDVKM. This CDR3 comprises 15 residues. CDR3: CASSPTSGRAGELFF. CDR3 bases: TGTGCCAGCAGTCCGACTAGCGGGAGGGCCGGGGAGCTGTTTTTT. The full variable domain, completed using reference TRBV28 and TRBJ2-2, is DVKVTQSSRYLVKRTGEKVFLECVQDMDHENMFWYRQDPGLGLRLIYFSYDVKMKEKGDIPEGYSVSREKKERFSLILESASTNQTSMYLCASSPTSGRAGELFFGEGSRLTVL.

This clone was observed a handful of times. The chain combines TRBV4-1 with TRBJ2-5; 11 bases fit TRBD2. V gave up 3 bases and J gave up 2 bases; unmatched junction bases: 5. The CDR3 length is 16 residues. The germline V gene has CDR1 MGHRA and CDR2 YSYEKL. The CDR3 DNA follows: TGCGCCAGCAGCCATACCGGGACTAGCGGACAAGAGACCCAGTACTTC. Its translation: CASSHTGTSGQETQYF.

This sequence joins TRBV19 and TRBJ1-2; D is possibly TRBD1 (6 bases). CDR3 length: 14 amino acids. Germline V gives CDR1 LNHDA, CDR2 SQIVND (reference sequence). V lost 6 bases, J lost 8 bases, and 19 bases lay in between. CDR3 sequence (DNA): TGTGCCAGTAGGGTCAAACAGGGCCCTATGGGCTACACCTTC. Protein: CASRVKQGPMGYTF.

This chain uses TRBV5-6 with TRBJ1-2; D call uncertain. V lost 5 bases to trimming and J lost 1 base, with 3 bases between them. The CDR3 spans 11 residues. Germline V gives CDR1 SGHDT, CDR2 YYEEEE. The CDR3 spells CASSNNYGYTF. CDR3 in DNA: TGTGCCAGCAGTAATAACTATGGCTACACCTTC.

The CDR3 protein is CASSIDPRGEKLFF. CDR3 bases: TGTGCCAGTAGTATAGACCCCCGGGGTGAAAAACTGTTTTTT. This chain joins TRBV19 and TRBJ1-4; no clear D. CDR1 is LNHDA, CDR2 SQIVND, per germline (reference sequence). CDR3 length: 14 amino acids. V gave up 0 bases and J gave up 7 bases, with 9 bases separating them. Complete variable domain (other parts from reference TRBV19 and TRBJ1-4): DGGITQSPKYLFRKEGQNVTLSCEQNLNHDAMYWYRQDPGQGLRLIYYSQIVNDFQKGDIAEGYSVSREKKESFPLTVTSAQKNPTAFYLCASSIDPRGEKLFFGSGTQLSVL.

A few counts support this clone. CDR3 loop: CATRKRDNEQFF. DNA for the CDR3: TGTGCCACCCGTAAGCGGGACAATGAGCAGTTCTTC. This chain joins TRBV28 and TRBJ2-1; possible D gene TRBD2, 6 bases. The CDR3 is made up of 12 amino acids. CDR1 MDHEN and CDR2 SYDVKM come from the germline V gene. Trimming shortened V by 10 bases and J by 5 bases, and 12 bases separated the two germline ends.

The table lists this clone with a count of one. This chain uses TRBV6-1 with TRBJ2-7; a possible D gene is TRBD1 (6 bases). Germline V lookup: CDR1 MNHNS, CDR2 SASEGT. The CDR3 is 12 residues long. Between the trimmed V and J ends, which lost 2 bases and 6 bases, there was a span of 8 bases. The CDR3 DNA is TGTGCCAGCAGTGAACCAGGGGCCGAGCAGTACTTC. This sequence encodes CASSEPGAEQYF.

This chain uses TRBV19 with TRBJ1-1, with D maybe TRBD1 (5 bases). Trimming cost V 9 bases and J 5 bases, with 10 bases left between them. This CDR3 contains 11 residues. The germline gives CDR1 LNHDA, CDR2 SQIVND (reference sequence). The CDR3 region is CASGGGTEAFF. CDR3 nucleotide sequence: TGTGCCAGCGGGGGTGGGACTGAAGCTTTCTTT.

A remark on this clone: The junction shows a germline mismatch at one end, possibly a read error. The chain uses TRBV5-1 and TRBJ2-2, with a possible D match to TRBD2 (5 bases). This CDR3 region has 15 residues. Germline V gene lookup returns CDR1 SGHRS and CDR2 YFSETQ. This CDR3 is CASSLDLGNPGELFF. CDR3 in DNA: TGCGCCAGCAGCTTGGATCTCGGGAACCCCGGGGAGCTGTTTTTT.

This sequence joins TRBV15 and TRBJ2-7; D is perhaps TRBD2 (5 bases). Germline V CDR1 and CDR2: LNHNV, YYDKDF (reference sequence). The V end was cut by 0 bases, the J end by 9 bases, with 18 bases between. CDR3 length: 15 residues. The CDR3 DNA sequence: TGTGCCACCAGCAGAGATCTAAGCGGAAATACGGCGCAGTACTTC. This sequence encodes CATSRDLSGNTAQYF.

The chain carries TRBV7-8 and TRBJ1-1; D gene unclear. This CDR3 contains 15 residues. Trimming took 1 base from V and 1 from J, leaving 10 bases between them. Per the germline V gene, CDR1 is SGHVS and CDR2 is FQNEAQ. CDR3 nucleotides: TGTGCCAGCAGCTTAGACGGCCGGGAGAACACTGAAGCTTTCTTT. This codes for CASSLDGRENTEAFF.

This sequence joins TRBV29-1 and TRBJ1-2; D is ambiguous. Germline V gene sequence: CDR1 SQVTM, CDR2 ANQGSEA. CDR3 size: 11 residues. With 6 bases removed from V and 10 bases from J, the gap between germline ends came to 15 bases. The CDR3 reads CSVRGLLDYTF. For the CDR3, the DNA is TGCAGCGTCCGAGGGCTGTTGGACTACACCTTC. Looking up the rest from reference TRBV29-1 and TRBJ1-2 gives the full variable domain: SAVISQKPSRDICQRGTSLTIQCQVDSQVTMMFWYRQQPGQSLTLIATANQGSEATYESGFVIDKFPISRPNLTFSTLTVSNMSPEDSSIYLCSVRGLLDYTFGSGTRLTVV.

This clone was detected only once. The chain uses TRBV5-4 and TRBJ1-2; no clear D gene. The CDR3 runs to 14 residues. V shed 0 bases and J shed 1 base, with 7 bases lying between them. Germline V gene lookup returns CDR1 SGHNT and CDR2 YYREEE (reference sequence). CDR3 nucleotides: TGTGCCAGCAGCTTGGACAGCCTTAACTATGGCTACACCTTC. This encodes CASSLDSLNYGYTF.

The sample holds a few counts of this clone. This chain connects TRBV30 to TRBJ1-3; no reliable D call. Germline V gene lookup returns CDR1 GTSNPN and CDR2 SVGIG (reference sequence). The CDR3 is 12 residues long. V lost 7 bases, J lost 0 bases, and 7 bases lay in between. CDR3 protein: CAFTYSGNTIYF. Here the CDR3 DNA reads TGTGCCTTTACCTACTCTGGAAACACCATATATTTT.

The chain has TRBV2 and TRBJ2-7; 7 nucleotides match TRBD1. Per the germline V gene, CDR1 is SNHLY and CDR2 is FYNNEI. The CDR3 is made up of 11 amino acids. Unmatched junction bases numbered 3, after V lost 6 bases and J lost 7 bases. CDR3 coding DNA: TGTGCCAGCAGGACAGGGAATGAGCAGTACTTC. Its translation is CASRTGNEQYF.

The chain employs TRBV9 and TRBJ2-2; D is uncertain. Germline-derived CDR1 and CDR2 are SGDLS and YYNGEE. The CDR3 spans 17 residues. V lost 4 bases and J lost 2, with 18 bases in between. CDR3 residues: CASSLELVVTNTGELFF. CDR3 DNA sequence: TGTGCCAGCAGCCTAGAGTTGGTCGTCACAAACACCGGGGAGCTGTTTTTT. The whole variable domain, filled in from reference TRBV9 and TRBJ2-2, reads DSGVTQTPKHLITATGQRVTLRCSPRSGDLSVYWYQQSLDQGLQFLIQYYNGEERAKGNILERFSAQQFPDLHSELNLSSLELGDSALYFCASSLELVVTNTGELFFGEGSRLTVL.

This CDR3 reads CAWGRETQYF. The CDR3 nucleotides are TGTGCCTGGGGCAGGGAGACCCAGTACTTC. This sequence joins TRBV30 and TRBJ2-5; D call uncertain. CDR1 GTSNPN and CDR2 SVGIG come from the germline V gene (reference sequence). This CDR3 has 10 residues. The V end lost 5 bases, the J end lost 5 bases, and 6 bases lay between the germline ends.

The chain uses TRBV7-9 and TRBJ2-5; D possibly corresponds to TRBD2 (5 bases). V lost 7 bases to trimming and J lost 2 bases, with 14 bases between them. The CDR3 contains 14 residues. Germline V gene sequence: CDR1 SEHNR, CDR2 FQNEAQ (reference sequence). CDR3 DNA: TGTGCCAGCACCGGGGTTGAGTGGCAAGAGACCCAGTACTTC. This translates into CASTGVEWQETQYF.

The V call is TRBV2, the J call TRBJ2-7; TRBD2 matches at 8 bases. Germline V gene data show CDR1 as SNHLY and CDR2 as FYNNEI. The junction had 12 bases not matched to a gene; V was cut back by 5 bases and J by 3 bases. The CDR3 loop spans 16 amino acids. The CDR3 is CASSTPRLAGIYEQYF. CDR3 in DNA: TGTGCCAGCAGTACACCTCGTTTAGCGGGGATCTACGAGCAGTACTTC.

This chain links TRBV10-3 with TRBJ2-1; TRBD2 agrees at 9 bases. Germline V gives CDR1 ENHRY, CDR2 SYGVKD. V dropped 10 bases and J dropped 0; count of bases not matched to a gene: 4. There are 14 residues in the CDR3. This CDR3 reads CASSGRGSYNEQFF. CDR3 bases: TGTGCCAGTAGCGGGAGAGGCTCCTACAATGAGCAGTTCTTC.

The genes are TRBV5-6 and TRBJ2-3; TRBD1 matches at 9 bases. Germline V gene lookup returns CDR1 SGHDT and CDR2 YYEEEE. V trimming: 0 bases; J trimming: 6 bases; junction bases outside the gene matches: 17. The CDR3 is 19 amino acids. CDR3: CASSLARTGVRSRGDTQYF. CDR3 in DNA: TGTGCCAGCAGCTTGGCCCGGACAGGGGTCCGCTCTAGAGGTGATACGCAGTATTTT.

In its sample, this clone was seen a few times. The J gene is TRBJ1-3, the V gene TRBV15, with D unclear. V was cut by 0 bases and J by 1 base, with 7 bases left in between. The germline V gene encodes CDR1 LNHNV and CDR2 YYDKDF (reference sequence). The CDR3 is 15 residues long. The DNA of the CDR3 is TGTGCCACCAGCAGAGATCCCGGGTCTGGAAACACCATATATTTT. Translating it yields CATSRDPGSGNTIYF.

V is TRBV4-1 and J is TRBJ2-3, with TRBD2 as a possible D gene (7 bases). CDR1 is MGHRA, CDR2 YSYEKL, per germline. The germline V and J ends were trimmed by 2 bases and 2 bases, with 11 bases remaining between them. CDR3 size: 15 residues. CDR3 coding DNA: TGCGCCAGCAGCCAATGGGGGGGGCCCACAGATACGCAGTATTTT. Protein sequence: CASSQWGGPTDTQYF.

The genes are TRBV27 and TRBJ2-7; D is unresolved. This CDR3 has 14 amino acids. With 3 bases removed from V and 4 bases from J, the gap between germline ends came to 13 bases. CDR1 and CDR2 (germline): MNHEY, SMNVEV (reference sequence). As DNA, the CDR3 is TGTGCCAGCAGTTTGAGACACCAAGGATACGAGCAGTACTTC. Encoded protein: CASSLRHQGYEQYF.

The V and J genes are TRBV7-2 and TRBJ1-1; the match to TRBD1 covers 7 bases. Unmatched junction bases numbered 6, after V lost 5 bases and J lost 6 bases. The CDR3 is 13 residues long. The germline V gene has CDR1 SGHTA and CDR2 FQGNSA. CDR3 nucleotide sequence: TGTGCCAGCAGCCCGAGGGACAGCTCTGAAGCTTTCTTT. Its protein product is CASSPRDSSEAFF.

This sequence joins TRBV6-6 and TRBJ1-2; D uncertain. Deletions cut 5 bases from V and 10 bases from J, with 20 bases between. CDR1 and CDR2 (germline): MNHNY, SVGAGI (reference sequence). CDR3 length equals 14 residues. CDR3 loop: CASSPPGSSFSYTF. The CDR3 coding sequence is TGTGCCAGCAGTCCTCCCGGGAGCAGCTTTTCCTACACCTTC.

The chain is built from TRBV30 and TRBJ2-1, with TRBD2 identical over 10 bases. CDR1 and CDR2 from the germline V gene are GTSNPN and SVGIG (reference sequence). The V segment lost 8 bases and the J segment 4 bases; nucleotides outside the gene matches: 5. This CDR3 comprises 13 residues. CDR3 in amino acids: CARGLAVYNEQFF. The CDR3 region has the DNA TGTGCCCGTGGACTAGCGGTTTACAATGAGCAGTTCTTC.

The chain is built from TRBV10-3 and TRBJ2-5, with 10 bases lining up with TRBD2. The CDR3 sequence is 14 residues long. The V and J ends lost 2 bases and 4 bases, in that order; junction bases with no gene match: 1. From germline, CDR1 is ENHRY and CDR2 SYGVKD. The DNA for the CDR3 is TGTGCCATCAGTGAGAGCGGGAGGGGAGAGACCCAGTACTTC. Protein sequence: CAISESGRGETQYF.